This entry lists 11 T cell receptor beta chains sequenced from one sample in a study of cytomegalovirus exposure and HLA in healthy donors. The PCR made use of 60 Vbeta and 13 Jbeta primers. The table came from immunoSEQ multiplex PCR; TCRdb's copy has only in-frame clones and leaves some out. Of roughly 90,000 clones in the sample, 70% to 90% were seen once. The sequencing input was PBMCs. These receptors were collected from a man in his late teens or twenties in good health and CMV-seronegative.

The chain uses TRBV5-6 and TRBJ2-3; TRBD2 agrees at 11 bases. Germline assignment: CDR1 SGHDT and CDR2 YYEEEE. There are 17 residues in the CDR3. V shed 2 bases, J shed 3 bases, and the junction held 8 bases outside the gene matches. CDR3 sequence reads: CASSFPSGGIITDTQYF. The CDR3 nucleotides read TGTGCCAGCAGCTTTCCTAGCGGGGGGATTATAACAGATACGCAGTATTTT.

This clone is labeled medium-sized. The chain is built from TRBV6-4 and TRBJ2-2; 8 bases are shared with TRBD2. The CDR3 length is 15 residues. Germline CDR1 is MRHNA and CDR2 is SNTAGT. V lost 7 bases, J lost 3 bases, and 7 bases stayed unmatched. The CDR3 DNA reads as TGTGCCAGCACAAGGGAAGCGGGGGACACCGGGGAGCTGTTTTTT. Its translation is CASTREAGDTGELFF.

This chain links TRBV19 with TRBJ2-6, with 7 bases aligning to TRBD1. Germline CDR1 is LNHDA and CDR2 is SQIVND (reference sequence). The CDR3 is made up of 14 amino acids. The chain's CDR3 is CATGSFSGANVLTF. In nucleotides, the CDR3 is TGTGCGACAGGGAGTTTTTCTGGGGCCAACGTCCTGACTTTC.

The chain uses TRBV9 and TRBJ2-1; D is unresolved. V was pared by 0 bases and J by 0 bases, with 10 bases between. CDR3 length: 16 amino acids. Germline CDR1 reads SGDLS; CDR2 reads YYNGEE. CDR3 in amino acids: CASSVDLSSSYNEQFF. The CDR3, as DNA: TGTGCCAGCAGCGTAGATCTCTCGAGCTCCTACAATGAGCAGTTCTTC. The full variable domain, with the rest looked up from reference TRBV9 and TRBJ2-1, is DSGVTQTPKHLITATGQRVTLRCSPRSGDLSVYWYQQSLDQGLQFLIQYYNGEERAKGNILERFSAQQFPDLHSELNLSSLELGDSALYFCASSVDLSSSYNEQFFGPGTRLTVL.

The chain links TRBV11-2 to TRBJ1-3; a possible D gene is TRBD1 (5 bases). Deletions cut 0 bases from V and 7 bases from J, with 16 bases between. Germline V gives CDR1 SGHAT, CDR2 FQNNGV. CDR3 length: 16 residues. CDR3 sequence: CASSLEGAALPNTIYF. The CDR3 DNA sequence: TGTGCCAGCAGCTTAGAAGGGGCCGCGCTTCCGAACACCATATATTTT.

The chain is built from TRBV9 and TRBJ2-7, with D perhaps TRBD1 (6 bases). The CDR3 spans 14 residues. V lost 3 bases and J 5 bases, leaving 15 bases between the germline ends. CDR1 is SGDLS, CDR2 YYNGEE, per germline. The CDR3 DNA is TGTGCCAGCAGCGCAACCACAGGGTCCCACGAGCAGTACTTC. It is translated as CASSATTGSHEQYF.

The rearrangement links TRBV4-1 to TRBJ2-5; 9 positions agree with TRBD1. The DNA matches TRBJ2-7 better at its end, which makes the J call doubtful. Germline lookup yields CDR1 MGHRA and CDR2 YSYEKL. The CDR3 has 16 amino acids. The CDR3 protein is CASSQDRDRVSYEQYF. In DNA, the CDR3 is TGCGCCAGCAGCCAAGACCGGGACAGGGTCTCCTACGAGCAGTACTTC.

The chain carries TRBV2 and TRBJ1-5, with D unresolved. The V and J ends lost 4 bases and 2 bases respectively, with 9 bases between them. The CDR3 consists of 14 residues. Germline V gene lookup returns CDR1 SNHLY and CDR2 FYNNEI. CDR3 sequence (DNA): TGTGCCAGCAGTGGCACTACTGGCAATCAGCCCCAGCATTTT. This gives the protein CASSGTTGNQPQHF.

The gene calls are TRBV5-5 and TRBJ1-5, with 7 positions matching TRBD1. The CDR3 has 15 residues. CDR1 is SGHKS and CDR2 is YYEKEE in the germline V gene (reference sequence). With 0 bases clipped from V and 4 bases from J, the junction kept 4 bases outside the gene matches. CDR3 sequence reads: CASSLVQGSNQPQHF. In nucleotides, the CDR3 is TGTGCCAGCAGCTTGGTACAGGGGAGTAATCAGCCCCAGCATTTT.

The chain joins TRBV5-4 to TRBJ1-2, with TRBD1 identical over 8 bases. This CDR3 contains 19 residues. CDR1 is SGHNT, CDR2 YYREEE, per germline (reference sequence). The ends lost 3 bases at V and 0 bases at J; junction bases unmatched: 16. The CDR3 sequence is CASSSPLDRDQIPNYGYTF. DNA for the CDR3: TGTGCCAGCAGCTCCCCCCTGGACAGGGACCAAATTCCTAACTATGGCTACACCTTC.

This clone was observed a few times. V usage is TRBV5-6 and J usage is TRBJ2-3, with D tentatively TRBD2 (7 bases). The germline V gene encodes CDR1 SGHDT and CDR2 YYEEEE. The CDR3 extends over 16 amino acids. V lost 1 base and J lost 4, with 16 bases in between. In nucleotides, the CDR3 is TGTGCCAGCAGCTTGAGGGGGGGCCAACGGGCAGATACGCAGTATTTT. As protein: CASSLRGGQRADTQYF.